The 28 T cell receptor beta chains given below trace back to one sample, sequenced in a study of T-cell memory formation after mild COVID-19 (TCRdb year 2021). Library construction relied on 5' RACE. The sequencing machine was an Illumina NovaSeq 6000. TCRdb's own reprocessing of the public reads used fastp at Q25 and MiXCR and kept productive beta chains. Under each unique CDR3 protein, matching rows form one entry showing the most common genes and DNA. For this sample the table gives about 390,000 distinct CDR3 sequences, of which approximately 15% were detected only once. About 22% of the sample is held by the ten biggest clonotypes. Sequenced material: PBMCs or a T cell subset sorted from them (not recorded which). Source of these receptors: a man in his late teens or twenties who had mild COVID-19 (a few samples of this study predate the infection). The sample titles of this study are shuffled in the database, so cell type and time point are left out; the donor was told from shared clones.

This chain links TRBV19 with TRBJ1-2, with D unclear. Trimming removed 7 bases from V and 6 bases from J, with 12 bases in between. The germline CDR1 and CDR2 sequences are LNHDA and SQIVND (reference sequence). The CDR3 is 12 residues long. The CDR3 region is CASKVRTDGYTF. The DNA of the CDR3 is TGTGCCAGTAAGGTCAGGACGGATGGCTACACCTTC. Together with reference TRBV19 and TRBJ1-2, the CDR3 gives the full variable domain: DGGITQSPKYLFRKEGQNVTLSCEQNLNHDAMYWYRQDPGQGLRLIYYSQIVNDFQKGDIAEGYSVSREKKESFPLTVTSAQKNPTAFYLCASKVRTDGYTFGSGTRLTVV.

The chain couples TRBV19 to TRBJ1-2; unclear D gene. The germline V and J ends were trimmed by 2 bases and 1 base, with 5 bases remaining between them. The length of the CDR3 is 13 residues. In germline, CDR1 is LNHDA, CDR2 SQIVND (reference sequence). The CDR3 nucleotides read TGTGCCAGTAGTATATTCGGTAACTATGGCTACACCTTC. Translation: CASSIFGNYGYTF.

The V gene is TRBV14, the J gene TRBJ2-3; 7 bases map to TRBD2. V lost 0 bases and J lost 0; bases outside the gene matches: 9. The CDR3 extends over 18 amino acids. CDR1 is SGHDN and CDR2 is FVKESK in the germline V gene. Here the CDR3 DNA reads TGTGCCAGCAGCCAAGATCCGACCCTAGCGGCTAGCACAGATACGCAGTATTTT. It translates to CASSQDPTLAASTDTQYF.

The V and J genes are TRBV6-1 and TRBJ2-1, with TRBD1 identical over 7 bases. CDR3 length: 15 residues. Germline loops: CDR1 MNHNS, CDR2 SASEGT. Unmatched junction bases numbered 7, after V lost 5 bases and J lost 3 bases. The CDR3 nucleotides read TGTGCCAGCAGTCACCGGGACAGAAACTACAATGAGCAGTTCTTC. As protein: CASSHRDRNYNEQFF.

The chain joins TRBV2 to TRBJ1-1; 11 bases are a match to TRBD1. The CDR3 consists of 12 residues. Germline loops: CDR1 SNHLY, CDR2 FYNNEI. Unmatched junction bases numbered 1, after V lost 8 bases and J lost 5 bases. CDR3 DNA: TGTGCCAGCGGGACAGGGGGGACTGAAGCTTTCTTT. It codes for CASGTGGTEAFF.

This chain uses TRBV7-2 with TRBJ2-5; 11 bases agree with TRBD1. After removal of 0 bases from V and 5 bases from J, the junction contained 5 bases not matched to a gene. CDR3 length: 16 amino acids. Germline lookup yields CDR1 SGHTA and CDR2 FQGNSA. CDR3 in amino acids: CASSLAGQGAWETQYF. The CDR3 nucleotides read TGTGCCAGCAGCTTAGCAGGACAGGGGGCTTGGGAGACCCAGTACTTC.

The chain has TRBV5-1 and TRBJ2-2; D may be TRBD1 (6 bases). The length of the CDR3 is 16 residues. Deletions cut 2 bases from V and 3 bases from J, with 14 bases between. Germline V gives CDR1 SGHRS, CDR2 YFSETQ. The CDR3 is CASSLLGRGDTGELFF. The CDR3 region has the DNA TGCGCCAGCAGCTTACTCGGCAGGGGAGACACCGGGGAGCTGTTTTTT. Supplemented by reference TRBV5-1 and TRBJ2-2, the full variable domain reads KAGVTQTPRYLIKTRGQQVTLSCSPISGHRSVSWYQQTPGQGLQFLFEYFSETQRNKGNFPGRFSGRQFSNSRSEMNVSTLELGDSALYLCASSLLGRGDTGELFFGEGSRLTVL.

This chain links TRBV12-3 or TRBV12-4 with TRBJ2-3, with a tentative D call TRBD1 (5 bases). The CDR3 loop spans 15 amino acids. V gave up 6 bases and J gave up 0 bases, with 13 bases separating them. CDR3 nucleotides: TGTGCCAGCAGCCCCAGGGAATGGAGCACAGATACGCAGTATTTT. Translation: CASSPREWSTDTQYF.

In the case of this clonotype: The conserved closing phenylalanine or tryptophan is absent in this CDR3, likely reflecting a read error. J is TRBJ1-2 and V is TRBV7-2, with 9 nucleotides matching TRBD1. Losses at the gene ends were 5 bases for V and 8 bases for J; bases not matched to a gene: 9. Germline CDR1 SGHTA, CDR2 FQGNSA. This CDR3 has 14 amino acids. The CDR3 loop reads CASSLDRGRGGYTL. The CDR3 DNA follows: TGTGCCAGCAGCCTGGACAGGGGTCGAGGAGGCTACACCCTC.

In this sample, this clonotype turned up a few times. This sequence joins TRBV4-1 and TRBJ1-5; D gene uncertain. This CDR3 contains 15 residues. V was clipped by 3 bases and J by 2 bases, with 11 bases between them. Germline loops: CDR1 MGHRA, CDR2 YSYEKL. The CDR3 loop is CASSHNTLGNQPQHF. In nucleotides, the CDR3 is TGCGCCAGCAGCCATAACACGTTAGGCAATCAGCCCCAGCATTTT.

V gene TRBV28 combines with J gene TRBJ2-1; D is perhaps TRBD2 (6 bases). The germline CDR1 and CDR2 sequences are MDHEN and SYDVKM. There are 14 residues in the CDR3. V was pared by 3 bases and J by 4 bases, with 10 bases between. CDR3 bases: TGTGCCAGCAGTTTCAGGCGGGGATACAATGAGCAGTTCTTC. Translating gives CASSFRRGYNEQFF.

The chain has TRBV2 and TRBJ2-3; no reliable D call. Deletions cut 6 bases from V and 2 bases from J, with 12 bases between. Germline V lookup: CDR1 SNHLY, CDR2 FYNNEI. The CDR3 is made up of 14 amino acids. The CDR3 nucleotides read TGTGCCAGCAGCACAGAGACTTTCACAGATACGCAGTATTTT. This translates into CASSTETFTDTQYF.

The chain joins TRBV27 to TRBJ2-3, with 7 positions matching TRBD2. CDR1 and CDR2 (germline): MNHEY, SMNVEV (reference sequence). J was trimmed by 1 base and V by 4 bases; bases with no gene match: 11. CDR3 length equals 17 residues. CDR3 loop: CASSSWSGGVGTDTQYF. In DNA form, the CDR3 reads TGTGCCAGCAGTTCGTGGTCTGGGGGGGTTGGCACAGATACGCAGTATTTT.

The V call is TRBV19, the J call TRBJ2-7; 7 bases align to TRBD1. Looked up from germline, CDR1 is LNHDA and CDR2 is SQIVND (reference sequence). The ends lost 3 bases at V and 3 bases at J; junction bases unmatched: 5. This CDR3 spans 14 amino acids. In DNA, the CDR3 is TGTGCCAGTAGTATTCGGGACAGCAACTACGAGCAGTACTTC. It encodes CASSIRDSNYEQYF.

The chain has TRBV10-3 and TRBJ2-3; 7 bases align to TRBD1. With 6 bases clipped from V and 2 bases from J, the junction kept 5 bases outside the gene matches. The CDR3 has 14 residues. The V gene's germline CDR1 is ENHRY and CDR2 SYGVKD. The DNA for the CDR3 is TGTGCCATCAGGAAGGGACAGTCCACAGATACGCAGTATTTT. Its protein is CAIRKGQSTDTQYF.

The chain links TRBV6-6 to TRBJ1-2; TRBD1 is a possible D gene (6 bases). Trimming stripped 0 bases from V and 2 bases from J, with 10 bases between. The CDR3 runs to 15 residues. Germline lookup yields CDR1 MNHNY and CDR2 SVGAGI (reference sequence). CDR3 region: CASSYSAGANYGYTF. The CDR3 DNA sequence: TGTGCCAGCAGTTACTCTGCGGGGGCAAACTATGGCTACACCTTC.

A few counts support this clonotype. This sequence joins TRBV14 and TRBJ1-1, with D maybe TRBD1 (6 bases). V lost 4 bases to trimming and J lost 1 base, with 16 bases between them. The CDR3 is 16 amino acids. Germline V gives CDR1 SGHDN, CDR2 FVKESK. CDR3 protein: CASSLGGGSANTEAFF. The CDR3 nucleotides read TGTGCCAGCAGCCTCGGAGGGGGTTCGGCGAACACTGAAGCTTTCTTT.

This clonotype appeared a few times. The chain has TRBV9 and TRBJ2-7; 8 nucleotides match TRBD1. Germline V lookup: CDR1 SGDLS, CDR2 YYNGEE. Losses at the gene ends were 4 bases for V and 3 bases for J; bases not matched to a gene: 6. This CDR3 has 14 amino acids. CDR3 sequence reads: CASSPRTGHYEQYF. CDR3 in DNA: TGTGCCAGCAGCCCCCGGACAGGGCACTACGAGCAGTACTTC. Together with reference TRBV9 and TRBJ2-7, the CDR3 gives the full variable domain: DSGVTQTPKHLITATGQRVTLRCSPRSGDLSVYWYQQSLDQGLQFLIQYYNGEERAKGNILERFSAQQFPDLHSELNLSSLELGDSALYFCASSPRTGHYEQYFGPGTRLTVT.

This clonotype was observed a few times. The chain recombines TRBV20-1 with TRBJ2-1, with 7 positions matching TRBD1. The CDR3 has 16 amino acids. Germline-derived CDR1 and CDR2 are DFQATT and SNEGSKA (reference sequence). With V trimmed by 3 bases and J by 4 bases, 12 bases remained unmatched. The DNA for the CDR3 is TGCAGTGCTAGGGGGGACAGTGGGGAAGTTTACAATGAGCAGTTCTTC. This encodes CSARGDSGEVYNEQFF.

The chain couples TRBV11-2 to TRBJ2-4; 9 nucleotides agree with TRBD1. This CDR3 region has 15 residues. V shed 4 bases, J shed 8 bases, and the junction held 9 bases outside the gene matches. CDR1 SGHAT and CDR2 FQNNGV come from the germline V gene. The CDR3 protein is CASSWDRDRVDIQYF. DNA for the CDR3: TGTGCCAGCAGCTGGGACCGGGACAGGGTTGACATTCAGTACTTC.

This chain links TRBV4-3 with TRBJ2-3, with TRBD2 matching over 9 bases. Germline-derived CDR1 and CDR2 are LGHNA and YSLEER. J lost 3 bases, V lost 1 base, and 11 bases had no gene match. The CDR3 extends over 18 amino acids. The CDR3 sequence is CASSQVWERGADTDTQYF. The CDR3 nucleotides are TGCGCCAGCAGCCAAGTTTGGGAGCGGGGGGCCGATACAGATACGCAGTATTTT.

The rearrangement joins TRBV20-1 to TRBJ2-3; D possibly corresponds to TRBD1 (6 bases). The germline CDR1 and CDR2 sequences are DFQATT and SNEGSKA (reference sequence). The CDR3 sequence is 13 residues long. V was pared by 6 bases and J by 6 bases, with 16 bases between. The CDR3 region is CSAWDKGVDTQYF. The CDR3 nucleotides read TGCAGTGCATGGGACAAAGGTGTGGATACGCAGTATTTT.

The J gene is TRBJ1-2, the V gene TRBV6-1; 10 bases align to TRBD1. V lost 2 bases to trimming and J lost 8 bases; unmatched junction nucleotides: 5. CDR1 and CDR2 (germline): MNHNS, SASEGT. The CDR3 totals 14 residues. The CDR3 reads CASSEWTGGGGYTF. CDR3 DNA: TGTGCCAGCAGTGAATGGACAGGGGGAGGCGGCTACACCTTC.

This clonotype was observed a single time. The rearrangement joins TRBV5-4 to TRBJ2-3; 7 nucleotides align to TRBD1. Germline V gene lookup returns CDR1 SGHNT and CDR2 YYREEE (reference sequence). This CDR3 region has 15 residues. J lost 2 bases, V lost 4 bases, and 7 bases had no gene match. This CDR3 reads CASSIRTGPTDTQYF. As DNA, the CDR3 is TGTGCCAGCAGCATACGGACAGGACCCACAGATACGCAGTATTTT.

The rearrangement joins TRBV18 to TRBJ1-1; 10 bases agree with TRBD1. The J segment lost 4 bases and the V segment lost 2 bases, leaving 4 bases of the junction unmatched. This CDR3 comprises 15 residues. Germline V gene sequence: CDR1 KGHSH, CDR2 LQKENI. CDR3 DNA: TGTGCCAGCTCACCAATGACAGGGGGCCCCACTGAAGCTTTCTTT. This translates into CASSPMTGGPTEAFF. Complete variable domain (other parts from reference TRBV18 and TRBJ1-1): NAGVMQNPRHLVRRRGQEARLRCSPMKGHSHVYWYRQLPEEGLKFMVYLQKENIIDESGMPKERFSAEFPKEGPSILRIQQVVRGDSAAYFCASSPMTGGPTEAFFGQGTRLTVV.

The gene calls are TRBV5-1 and TRBJ2-7, with 9 bases lining up with TRBD2. Per the germline V gene, CDR1 is SGHRS and CDR2 is YFSETQ. The CDR3 has 13 amino acids. V lost 0 bases, J lost 6 bases, and 1 base stayed unmatched. CDR3 residues: CASSLGSGGEQYV. The DNA of the CDR3 is TGCGCCAGCAGCTTGGGTAGCGGGGGCGAGCAGTACGTC.

This chain uses TRBV11-2 with TRBJ2-1; D is ambiguous. Trimming removed 5 bases at V and 8 bases at J, with 19 bases between. Germline V gene sequence: CDR1 SGHAT, CDR2 FQNNGV. The CDR3 extends over 15 amino acids. CDR3: CASSVRANIPHEQFF. For the CDR3, the DNA is TGTGCCAGCAGCGTCCGGGCCAACATTCCACATGAGCAGTTCTTC.

The chain recombines TRBV18 with TRBJ2-7; D is ambiguous. The V end lost 3 bases, the J end lost 0 bases, and 15 bases lay between the germline ends. The CDR3 extends over 16 amino acids. The germline gives CDR1 KGHSH, CDR2 LQKENI. CDR3 sequence: CASSPYSDPDSYEQYF. The CDR3 DNA follows: TGTGCCAGCTCACCCTACAGCGATCCAGACTCCTACGAGCAGTACTTC.